This TCR beta chain was captured by sequencing in a study of Tregs in tolerant kidney transplant recipients. General study findings and limits: The small number of patients limits these findings pending further validation.

This clone has a single count. Its specificity is not known. CD4+CD25+CD127- Tregs, CD4+CD25- non-Tregs, CD4 and CD8 cells were sorted. The assay was immunoSEQ multiplex PCR, and TCRdb's table has in-frame clones only and misses some. The sample lists about 73,000 clones; less than 95% were seen once. Specimen: Tregs from blood, collected before the transplant. The TCR sequence derives from a human donor who received a combined kidney and bone marrow transplant.

Here the CDR3 DNA reads TGTGCCAGCATGGGGGACAGGAATGAAAAACTGTTTTTT. Protein product: CASMGDRNEKLFF. V usage is TRBV28 and J usage is TRBJ1-4; 8 nucleotides line up with TRBD1. The CDR3 consists of 13 residues. The junction had 3 bases not matched to a gene; V was cut back by 7 bases and J by 5 bases. Germline values: CDR1 MDHEN, CDR2 SYDVKM.